This T cell receptor beta chain is drawn from a study of blood T cell repertoires in COVID-19. Study information: Whether acute or convalescent, the COVID-19 samples came from the United States, Italy and Spain. T cells, B-cell-depleted T cells, or PBMCs provided the cDNA or gDNA that served as material.

As processed by the authors: Cell counts per sample came from amplifying reference gene primers. TCRdb's copy holds only in-frame clones and misses some; the assay was immunoSEQ multiplex PCR. V, J and clone size are taken as reported in that table, and D and trimming were inferred from the DNA itself. The sample carries a few hundred thousand clones, 80% recorded once. The sequence derives from a woman aged 70 to 79 with acute or convalescent COVID-19. The material sequenced was peripheral blood.

CDR3 DNA: TGTGCCAGCAGCTTGGGCGCGGGGGCTAGCTATGGCTACACCTTC. This codes for CASSLGAGASYGYTF. The chain combines TRBV7-2 with TRBJ1-2; tentatively, D is TRBD1 (6 bases). The germline V gene encodes CDR1 SGHTA and CDR2 FQGNSA. The CDR3 loop spans 15 amino acids. V was cut by 3 bases and J by 4 bases, with 15 bases left in between.